Below, 25 T cell receptor beta chains from the same sample are listed, as sequenced in a study of vaccination effects on CD4 cells after COVID-19 (dated by TCRdb to the early 2020s). Their antigens remain unidentified. In the ViraFEST assay, PBMC were stimulated with viral peptide pools, and TCR sequencing was then used to find antigen-specific CD4+ T cell clonotypes based on their expansion. After less than eleven days of culture, CD4+ T cells were isolated with the EasySep CD4+ T cell isolation kit. Each participant got two doses of an mRNA SARS-CoV-2 vaccine, either BNT162b2 or mRNA-1273. Library preparation was by the immunoSEQ multiplex PCR assay. Drawn from immuneACCESS, this table holds only the in-frame rearrangements with V and J called that TCRdb kept. Clones are partly lost; checked studies trace under half to an unresolved V gene and leave the rest unexplained. This sample has some 29,000 clones in its table, and about 74% of those were observed once. The leading ten clones occupy roughly a sixth of the sample.

The material sequenced was CD4+ T cells from PBMCs cultured with HCoV-OC43 spike peptides, taken after COVID-19 vaccination. The cell subset or site label, as the study defines it: HCoV-OC43 spike overlapping peptide pool stimulation. The receptors come from a human donor who received a COVID-19 vaccine.

This clone was counted once. The chain is built from TRBV6-5 and TRBJ2-1; D perhaps matches TRBD1 (5 bases). The CDR3 covers 12 residues. Germline V gene data show CDR1 as MNHEY and CDR2 as SVGAGI. The ends were cut back, 6 bases at V and 7 bases at J, with 10 bases in the middle. This CDR3 reads CASSRTRNEQFF. CDR3 DNA: TGTGCCAGCAGCCGGACACGGAATGAGCAGTTCTTC.

The CDR3 protein is CASRRTEGPTDTQYF. DNA of the CDR3: TGTGCCAGCAGACGTACTGAAGGGCCCACAGATACGCAGTATTTT. The V call is TRBV6-4, the J call TRBJ2-3; unclear D gene. In germline, CDR1 is MRHNA, CDR2 SNTAGT. There are 15 residues in the CDR3. The V end was cut by 6 bases, the J end by 2 bases, with 15 bases between.

The genes are TRBV6-5 and TRBJ2-6; D remains unclear. The CDR3 extends over 13 amino acids. Germline V gives CDR1 MNHEY, CDR2 SVGAGI. Trimming shortened V by 7 bases and J by 1 base, and 5 bases separated the two germline ends. This CDR3 is CASMLSGANVLTF. CDR3 coding DNA: TGTGCCAGCATGTTATCTGGGGCCAACGTCCTGACTTTC.

The chain has TRBV18 and TRBJ2-3; D possibly corresponds to TRBD1 (6 bases). The ends were cut back, 4 bases at V and 4 bases at J, with 15 bases in the middle. The CDR3 has 15 residues. The germline V gene encodes CDR1 KGHSH and CDR2 LQKENI. CDR3 loop: CASSRTVTGPDTQYF. The CDR3 region has the DNA TGTGCCAGCTCACGAACCGTTACAGGGCCAGATACGCAGTATTTT.

The table lists this clone with a few counts. V and J are TRBV25-1 and TRBJ1-3, with no clear D. The CDR3 has 13 amino acids. Trimming pared 5 bases from V and 0 bases from J, leaving 5 bases between. The germline V gene has CDR1 MGHDK and CDR2 SYGVNS. The CDR3, as DNA: TGTGCCAGCAGTCGAACCTCTGGAAACACCATATATTTT. It is translated as CASSRTSGNTIYF.

This chain uses TRBV7-9 with TRBJ1-6; tentatively, D is TRBD1 (5 bases). Germline V gives CDR1 SEHNR, CDR2 FQNEAQ (reference sequence). The CDR3 contains 15 residues. The germline V and J ends were trimmed by 6 bases and 5 bases, with 14 bases remaining between them. This CDR3 reads CASRLNGGNNSPLHF. In DNA, the CDR3 is TGTGCCAGCAGGCTTAACGGGGGGAATAATTCACCCCTCCACTTT.

The chain's CDR3 is CASSLGFPSTDTQYF. The CDR3 DNA is TGTGCCAGCAGCTTGGGCTTTCCTAGCACAGATACGCAGTATTTT. This chain uses TRBV5-6 with TRBJ2-3; unclear D gene. The CDR3 extends over 15 amino acids. Germline V gene data show CDR1 as SGHDT and CDR2 as YYEEEE. The V end lost 0 bases, the J end lost 0 bases, and 8 bases lay between the germline ends.

The chain combines TRBV6-6 with TRBJ2-7; D is perhaps TRBD1 or TRBD2 (5 bases each). The CDR3 sequence is 21 residues long. V shed 6 bases and J shed 3 bases, with 36 bases lying between them. Germline values: CDR1 MNHNY, CDR2 SVGAGI (reference sequence). CDR3 residues: CASSSFPDSLREGMSGYEQYF. As DNA, the CDR3 is TGTGCCAGCAGCTCTTTCCCTGACAGCCTCAGAGAGGGGATGAGTGGCTACGAGCAGTACTTC.

This clone was recorded once. CDR3 coding DNA: TGTGCCACCAGTGACCACGGACAGGGACAGCTCTATGAGCAGTTCTTC. It encodes CATSDHGQGQLYEQFF. The chain has TRBV24-1 and TRBJ2-1; 8 bases align to TRBD1. V lost 4 bases and J lost 8; bases outside the gene matches: 12. Germline V gives CDR1 KGHDR, CDR2 SFDVKD. This CDR3 is built from 16 residues.

The CDR3 nucleotides are TGTGCCAGCAGCCAAGGGGACATAGCGGGAGCGGGAGAGACCCAGTACTTC. Translation: CASSQGDIAGAGETQYF. This chain uses TRBV3-1 (or the pseudogene TRBV3-2) with TRBJ2-5, with TRBD2 identical over 9 bases. The junction had 10 bases not matched to a gene; V was cut back by 1 base and J by 4 bases. This CDR3 spans 17 amino acids. Germline CDR1 and CDR2: LGHDT and YNNKEL (reference sequence).

The rearrangement joins TRBV7-2 to TRBJ1-1, with D uncertain. Per germline, CDR1 SGHTA and CDR2 FQGNSA. V gave up 5 bases and J gave up 4 bases, with 20 bases separating them. This CDR3 has 16 residues. CDR3 DNA: TGTGCCAGCAGCCTAAACGGGATAGGGAGTGGCACTGAAGCTTTCTTT. Protein sequence: CASSLNGIGSGTEAFF.

The CDR3 is CASSEGGTGGYEQYF. CDR3 nucleotide sequence: TGTGCCAGCAGTGAAGGTGGGACAGGGGGCTACGAGCAGTACTTC. J is TRBJ2-7 and V is TRBV25-1; TRBD1 matches 11 bases. Germline V gene sequence: CDR1 MGHDK, CDR2 SYGVNS. The CDR3 contains 15 residues. V was pared by 2 bases and J by 3 bases, with 3 bases of the junction left unmatched.

The V call is TRBV5-1, the J call TRBJ2-7; weak D call: TRBD1 (5 bases). The germline CDR1 and CDR2 sequences are SGHRS and YFSETQ. The V gene lost 3 bases and the J gene lost 2 bases, with 12 bases spanning the gap. The CDR3 runs 14 residues. The CDR3 spells CASSSTTDTYEQYF. In DNA, the CDR3 is TGCGCCAGCAGCTCAACGACAGATACCTACGAGCAGTACTTC.

The chain joins TRBV2 to TRBJ1-6, with no clear D. Trimming cost V 7 bases and J 4 bases, with 11 bases left between them. The CDR3 runs to 14 residues. Germline V gene lookup returns CDR1 SNHLY and CDR2 FYNNEI. The DNA of the CDR3 is TGTGCCAGCATAGCAGACATTTATAATTCACCCCTCCACTTT. It codes for CASIADIYNSPLHF.

The chain is built from TRBV5-1 and TRBJ2-7; TRBD1 might be the D (6 bases). The V end was cut by 4 bases, the J end by 3 bases, with 11 bases between. This CDR3 is 13 amino acids long. CDR1 and CDR2 from the germline V gene are SGHRS and YFSETQ. CDR3 nucleotides: TGCGCCAGCAGCCAACGGACAGACTACGAGCAGTACTTC. Amino acid sequence: CASSQRTDYEQYF.

A few counts support this clone. This sequence joins TRBV3-1 (or the pseudogene TRBV3-2) and TRBJ1-6; no definite D call. The CDR3 covers 15 residues. Germline-derived CDR1 and CDR2 are LGHDT and YNNKEL (reference sequence). V dropped 4 bases and J dropped 6 bases, with 13 bases sitting between them. The CDR3 region has the DNA TGTGCCAGCAGCCCCTCGATCCGAGGTAATTCACCCCTCCACTTT. The encoded protein is CASSPSIRGNSPLHF.

For the CDR3, the DNA is TGTGCCAGCAGCAGAACCGGGGACTATGGCTACACCTTC. It codes for CASSRTGDYGYTF. The J gene is TRBJ1-2, the V gene TRBV6-5; D uncertain. Per the germline V gene, CDR1 is MNHEY and CDR2 is SVGAGI. V lost 6 bases, J lost 3 bases, and 11 bases lay in between. This CDR3 contains 13 residues.

V usage is TRBV9 and J usage is TRBJ2-5; tentative D call: TRBD1 (5 bases). Trimming shortened V by 0 bases and J by 5 bases, and 17 bases separated the two germline ends. Germline loops: CDR1 SGDLS, CDR2 YYNGEE. The CDR3 spans 16 residues. The DNA for the CDR3 is TGTGCCAGCAGCGTAGCAGGGTCTTCTTGGGTTGAGACCCAGTACTTC. Amino acid sequence: CASSVAGSSWVETQYF.

The chain has TRBV9 and TRBJ1-1; possibly TRBD1 for D (5 bases). The CDR3 covers 18 residues. The germline V gene has CDR1 SGDLS and CDR2 YYNGEE. V lost 0 bases to trimming and J lost 2 bases, with 20 bases between them. CDR3 protein: CASSVVLGTPDLNTEAFF. For the CDR3, the DNA is TGTGCCAGCAGCGTAGTGCTAGGGACCCCCGATTTAAACACTGAAGCTTTCTTT. Drawing the rest from reference TRBV9 and TRBJ1-1, the complete variable domain is DSGVTQTPKHLITATGQRVTLRCSPRSGDLSVYWYQQSLDQGLQFLIQYYNGEERAKGNILERFSAQQFPDLHSELNLSSLELGDSALYFCASSVVLGTPDLNTEAFFGQGTRLTVV.

This clone was recorded once. The rearrangement links TRBV5-1 to TRBJ2-3; TRBD1 matches at 7 bases. With V trimmed by 4 bases and J by 3 bases, 8 bases remained unmatched. CDR1 and CDR2 (germline): SGHRS, YFSETQ. This CDR3 is 15 amino acids long. The CDR3 nucleotides read TGCGCCAGCAGCCGTACACAGGGGCGGACAGATACGCAGTATTTT. It encodes CASSRTQGRTDTQYF.

In this sample, this clone turned up once. The rearrangement uses TRBV7-9 and TRBJ2-1; 13 bases map to TRBD2. The CDR3 is 16 amino acids. V gave up 4 bases and J gave up 10 bases; unmatched junction bases: 10. The germline gives CDR1 SEHNR, CDR2 FQNEAQ (reference sequence). CDR3 in DNA: TGTGCCAGCAGCTCCCCCGGGACTAGCGGGAAGGGGGAGCAGTTCTTC. Amino acid sequence: CASSSPGTSGKGEQFF.

The V and J genes are TRBV10-3 and TRBJ1-3; tentatively, D is TRBD1 (6 bases). CDR1 and CDR2 from the germline V gene are ENHRY and SYGVKD. Trimming removed 4 bases at V and 2 bases at J, with 15 bases between. The CDR3 extends over 16 amino acids. CDR3: CAISAHLQGAGNTIYF. In nucleotides, the CDR3 is TGTGCCATCAGTGCCCACTTACAGGGAGCTGGAAACACCATATATTTT.

V gene TRBV5-6 combines with J gene TRBJ2-4, with no clear D. Germline CDR1 SGHDT, CDR2 YYEEEE. V was cut by 0 bases and J by 0 bases, with 7 bases left in between. This CDR3 region has 15 residues. The CDR3 sequence is CASSLASLAKNIQYF. Written as DNA, the CDR3 is TGTGCCAGCAGCTTGGCGAGCCTAGCCAAAAACATTCAGTACTTC.

V gene TRBV10-2 combines with J gene TRBJ2-7, with D perhaps matching TRBD1 or TRBD2 (5 bases each). Germline V CDR1 and CDR2: WSHSY, SAAADI. This CDR3 region has 13 residues. Trimming pared 6 bases from V and 3 bases from J, leaving 12 bases between. The CDR3 DNA is TGCGCCAGCAGCGAGGGACCCGACTACGAGCAGTACTTC. It encodes CASSEGPDYEQYF.

This clone was counted only a few times. The CDR3, as DNA: TGCAGTGCTAGTGCGGGAGCGCAGGCGGGAAGCATTCAGTACTTC. This codes for CSASAGAQAGSIQYF. V gene TRBV20-1 combines with J gene TRBJ2-4, with TRBD2 matching over 7 bases. Losses at the gene ends were 3 bases for V and 9 bases for J; bases not matched to a gene: 14. The CDR3 has 15 amino acids. Germline V CDR1 and CDR2: DFQATT, SNEGSKA (reference sequence).